This T cell receptor beta chain was captured by sequencing in a study of blood T cell repertoires in COVID-19. Seattle patient enrollment occurred during active infection, with longitudinal follow-up thereafter. The CDR3 extends over 16 amino acids. Germline CDR1 and CDR2: MGHDK and SYGVNS. V lost 1 base and J lost 5, with 17 bases in between. Original processing methods: Reference gene primers were amplified, and this amplification served to estimate nucleated cell counts. Generated by immunoSEQ multiplex PCR, the TCRdb table keeps only in-frame clones and is missing some. That table is the source of V, J and clone size, and D and trimming were worked out from the DNA. The data contain about 230,000 clones, 65% to 90% of them singletons.

Input material: peripheral blood. The rearrangement joins TRBV25-1 to TRBJ2-5; D is perhaps TRBD1 (5 bases). The TCR sequence derives from a man in his fifties with COVID-19, enrolled during active disease. The CDR3 loop reads CASSESGMKGLETQYF. The DNA of the CDR3 is TGTGCCAGCAGTGAATCAGGGATGAAAGGTCTGGAGACCCAGTACTTC.